Listed below are T cell receptor beta chains from one sample, sequenced in a study of cytomegalovirus exposure and HLA in healthy donors. Libraries were prepared by immunoSEQ multiplex PCR; TCRdb keeps only in-frame clonotypes and omits some of them. The sample has fewer than 200,000 clones; the top ten hold about 6.8%. Sequenced input: PBMCs. The receptor set was obtained from a man aged 30-40 years in good health and CMV-seronegative. Both conserved end residues are trimmed from each CDR3. A D gene is named only where the DNA matches it firmly.

d_call	v_call	cdr3_aa
TRBD2	TRBV27	ASRRGIAGDSYEQY
TRBD2	TRBV5-4	ASSSLAGGLNEQF
-	TRBV9	ASSARLSSGNTIY
TRBD2	TRBV4-2	ASSQAQGLVAQDTQY
TRBD1	TRBV11-3	ASSLEAGTGTMNTEAF
-	TRBV6-1	ASRVGRESYPPQH
-	TRBV6-5	ASTRGGESSYEQY
-	TRBV9	ASSPGTLIAKDGQY
TRBD1	TRBV28	ASSPSDRRVQPQH
-	TRBV6-1	ASSEVFETQY
TRBD2	TRBV10-1	ASSEIGSGGPPYEQY
TRBD2	TRBV29-1	STELAGDFETQY
TRBD2	TRBV19	ASSMTSGSTDTQY
TRBD1	TRBV28	ASSRQGAWEKLF
TRBD1	TRBV6-6	ASSPTGVNYGYT
-	TRBV5-1	ASSLASRTEETQY
TRBD1	TRBV5-3	ARRAGTGGSTDTQY
-	TRBV4-2	ASSRELGMNTEAF
TRBD2	TRBV9	ASSVALAGGRETQY
TRBD1	TRBV7-2	ASTPPDRVGIGEQY
-	TRBV11-2	ASRNPAGGDEQY
-	TRBV25-1	ASSESILSSSYEQY
TRBD1	TRBV30	AWSAGTGLQPQH
TRBD1	TRBV19	ATAGRDRAYEQY
-	TRBV5-1	ASSLAVPYEQY
-	TRBV10-3	ATRVYGGEQY
TRBD1	TRBV7-6	ASSEDRGYEQY
-	TRBV30	AWSVLGGETHTQY
-	TRBV11-2	ASSLMAINTEAF
TRBD1	TRBV11-3	ASSPRQGLGTEAF
TRBD1	TRBV18	ASSTGTGENQPQH
-	TRBV6-6	ASMRGQAPPIHEQY
-	TRBV2	ASTGQGTTNEKLF
TRBD2	TRBV4-1	ASSPGGHTDTQY
TRBD1	TRBV19	ASRRAGGLPTHNEQF
TRBD1	TRBV9	ASSVTGFTEAF
TRBD1	TRBV7-6	ASSRQGLNTEAF
-	TRBV12-2	ASRLGPGSSSVNEKLF
-	TRBV6-5	ASNNQRSSYEQY
TRBD1	TRBV6-1	ASSTQGGTEAF
-	TRBV6-5	ASSLGAGQPQH
-	TRBV4-3	ASSLTRGGPGDTQY
TRBD1	TRBV6-5	ASSPGTGGGQPQH
-	TRBV5-8	ASSTPLGGDYYGYT
TRBD1	TRBV2	ASMRQGATEAF
-	TRBV4-2	ASSQEGGLTEAF
-	TRBV6-5	ASRPLAGSYEQY
TRBD2	TRBV9	ASSVGTSGSYEQY
TRBD1	TRBV29-1	SAGTELYNEQF
TRBD1	TRBV28	ASSRTGGNEQF
TRBD2	TRBV29-1	SVAIGLAGGYEQY
-	TRBV6-1	ASRLTGGGRTEAF
TRBD2	TRBV19	ASTSIAGAYNEQF
TRBD1	TRBV4-3	ASSQDKQGALGNEKLF
TRBD1	TRBV5-1	ASSPGQGSYGYT
-	TRBV5-1	ASSLGQETVQTNEKLF
TRBD1	TRBV4-1	ASSPQTGGAEKLF
TRBD1	TRBV7-9	ASRSGQGSTYEQY
-	TRBV5-1	ASSSSATEAF